Shown below are 27 T cell receptor beta chains from a single sample sequenced in a study of T cells in women clearing cervical HPV infection. TCRdb's copy holds only in-frame clones and misses some; the assay was immunoSEQ multiplex PCR. The sample includes roughly 35,000 clones. The specimen was blood buffy coat. These receptors were obtained from a woman aged 18 to 75 with a cervical HPV16 infection that either progressed to CIN3+ or cleared (not recorded which).

In the case of this clone: Read coverage stops 3 residues before the CDR3 terminus; the germline J gene supplies the remainder. The chain is built from TRBV7-8 and TRBJ1-1, with a weak D call TRBD1 (6 bases). V was cut by 6 bases and J by 1 base, with 15 bases left in between. The CDR3 runs 15 residues. Germline assignment: CDR1 SGHVS and CDR2 FQNEAQ. CDR3 DNA (partial): TGTGCCAGCAGGCCTCAGGGAGGGGGGAACACTGAA. This codes for CASRPQGGGNTE. The whole CDR3 is CASRPQGGGNTEAFF.

Notes on this clone: The sequenced fragment ends 3 residues before the CDR3 boundary, so the rest is inferred from the germline J gene. The chain combines TRBV10-1 with TRBJ2-5, with D perhaps TRBD2 (6 bases). The length of the CDR3 is 17 residues. The V and J ends lost 0 bases and 5 bases respectively, with 19 bases between them. Germline CDR1 reads WNHNN; CDR2 reads SYGVQD (reference sequence). CDR3 sequence: CASSESTGLGPGETQYF. CDR3 DNA (partial): TGCGCCAGCAGTGAGTCGACGGGACTGGGACCAGGCGAGACC.

With respect to this clone: The missing CDR3 end, 3 residues past where the read stops, is filled in from the germline J gene. The chain is built from TRBV5-1 and TRBJ1-4; the D is unclear. The germline gives CDR1 SGHRS, CDR2 YFSETQ. V was trimmed by 4 bases and J by 0 bases, leaving 7 bases between them. This CDR3 has 14 amino acids. The DNA read from the CDR3 is TGCGCCAGCAGCCCAATTGCAACTAATGAAAAA. This sequence encodes CASSPIATNEK. From start to end, the CDR3 is CASSPIATNEKLFF.

Of note for this clone: Read coverage stops 3 residues before the CDR3 terminus; the germline J gene supplies the remainder. V usage is TRBV5-1 and J usage is TRBJ2-7, with 9 positions matching TRBD2. The CDR3 has 16 amino acids. The trim removed 0 bases at V and 5 bases at J, leaving 9 bases unmatched. Per the germline V gene, CDR1 is SGHRS and CDR2 is YFSETQ. This CDR3 reads CASSLALAGGMDEQYF. The sequenced CDR3 bases are TGCGCCAGCAGCTTGGCTCTGGCGGGGGGGATGGACGAG.

A note on this clone: The CDR3 end lies 3 residues beyond the end of the read and is filled in from the germline J gene. The rearrangement joins TRBV19 to TRBJ1-2, with D uncertain. V was pared by 5 bases and J by 0 bases, with 13 bases between. Germline CDR1 reads LNHDA; CDR2 reads SQIVND (reference sequence). The CDR3 totals 15 residues. The CDR3 bases that were read are TGTGCCAGTAGTCAACCAGGATTACCTAACTATGGC. Amino acids: CASSQPGLPNYG. In full, the CDR3 reads CASSQPGLPNYGYTF.

Incomplete CDR3 DNA: TGCAGTGTACAGGGAAAGGAAGGTTACTCCTACAATGAG. Amino acid sequence: CSVQGKEGYSYNE. The CDR3 in full is CSVQGKEGYSYNEQFF. V usage is TRBV20-1 and J usage is TRBJ2-1, with D perhaps TRBD1 (6 bases). The CDR3 end falls 3 residues outside the read, so it is completed with the germline J gene. CDR1 DFQATT and CDR2 SNEGSKA come from the germline V gene (reference sequence). The germline V and J ends were trimmed by 7 bases and 0 bases, with 19 bases remaining between them. This CDR3 contains 16 residues.

Regarding this clone: The read terminates 3 residues before the CDR3 end, so the remaining end is supplied by the germline J gene. V and J are TRBV7-2 and TRBJ2-7; 8 positions agree with TRBD2. Trimming removed 2 bases from V and 1 base from J; junction bases left unmatched: 4. CDR1 is SGHTA and CDR2 is FQGNSA in the germline V gene. The CDR3 loop spans 15 amino acids. The part of the CDR3 DNA that was read is TGTGCCAGCAGCTTAACTAGCGGAACATCCTACGAG. Residues: CASSLTSGTSYE. The complete CDR3 sequence is CASSLTSGTSYEQYF.

Note on this clone: The sequenced fragment ends 3 residues before the CDR3 boundary, so the rest is inferred from the germline J gene. V and J are TRBV20-1 and TRBJ2-3, with 7 bases identical to TRBD1. CDR3 length: 13 amino acids. Germline V gene sequence: CDR1 DFQATT, CDR2 SNEGSKA (reference sequence). Incomplete CDR3 DNA: TGCAGTGCTAGAGGGGCAGGGGGAGAGACG. This codes for CSARGAGGET. The complete CDR3 reads CSARGAGGETQYF.

Note on this clone: Read coverage stops 3 residues before the CDR3 terminus; the germline J gene supplies the remainder. The rearrangement joins TRBV18 to TRBJ1-1; D is perhaps TRBD1 (5 bases). Germline V CDR1 and CDR2: KGHSH, LQKENI. The CDR3 spans 13 residues. The germline V and J ends were trimmed by 0 bases and 7 bases, with 9 bases remaining between them. Incomplete CDR3 DNA: TGTGCCAGCTCACCACCGAGTAGGGGTGAA. This sequence encodes CASSPPSRGE. The complete CDR3 reads CASSPPSRGEAFF.

In the case of this clone: The DNA ends 3 residues before the CDR3 does, and the rest of the CDR3 is filled in from the germline J gene. J is TRBJ2-1 and V is TRBV7-9; D unresolved. The CDR3 runs 11 residues. Germline V CDR1 and CDR2: SEHNR, FQNEAQ (reference sequence). Between the trimmed V and J ends, which lost 2 bases and 6 bases, there was a span of 2 bases. The CDR3 loop is CASSLLNEQFF. The part of the CDR3 DNA that was read is TGTGCCAGCAGCTTACTCAATGAG. Looking up the rest from reference TRBV7-9 and TRBJ2-1 gives the full variable domain: DTGVSQNPRHKITKRGQNVTFRCDPISEHNRLYWYRQTLGQGPEFLTYFQNEAQLEKSRLLSDRFSAERPKGSFSTLEIQRTEQGDSAMYLCASSLLNEQFFGPGTRLTVL.

As to this clone: The read ends 3 residues before the CDR3 terminus; that terminus is restored from the germline J gene. The chain combines TRBV29-1 with TRBJ2-2; 8 nucleotides align to TRBD1. Germline V CDR1 and CDR2: SQVTM, ANQGSEA. The CDR3 length is 14 residues. J gave up 5 bases and V 6 bases, and 8 bases lay outside the gene matches. The CDR3: CSVVQGARTGELFF. The DNA read from the CDR3 is TGCAGCGTGGTGCAGGGGGCGAGAACCGGGGAG.

Note on this clone: Read data end 3 residues before the CDR3 end; the end is taken from the germline J gene. The chain combines TRBV20-1 with TRBJ2-2, with TRBD2 matching over 8 bases. Germline CDR1 and CDR2: DFQATT and SNEGSKA (reference sequence). Trimming took 3 bases from V and 3 from J; bases not matched to a gene: 12. The CDR3 loop spans 17 amino acids. The sequenced CDR3 bases are TGCAGTGCTAGTCCGTCTAGCGGGCGGGCTGACACCGGGGAG. Its translation: CSASPSSGRADTGE. The complete CDR3 sequence is CSASPSSGRADTGELFF.

Notes on this clone: The read ends 3 residues early relative to the CDR3; the germline J gene fills the gap. The chain is built from TRBV20-1 and TRBJ2-1; the match to TRBD2 covers 14 bases. The germline V gene has CDR1 DFQATT and CDR2 SNEGSKA (reference sequence). V dropped 1 base and J dropped 7; count of bases not matched to a gene: 3. This CDR3 has 15 amino acids. Incomplete CDR3 DNA: TGCAGTGCTAGAGCAGGGACTAGCGGGGGAAATGAG. This translates into CSARAGTSGGNE. The full-length CDR3 reads as CSARAGTSGGNEQFF.

The CDR3 bases that were read are TGCGCCAGCAGCTTGTCAGGGAGCACAGATACG. Its translation is CASSLSGSTDT. The full CDR3 protein is CASSLSGSTDTQYF. The rearrangement joins TRBV5-1 to TRBJ2-3; possible D gene TRBD1, 5 bases. The read halts 3 residues ahead of the CDR3 end, with the missing end drawn from the germline J gene. Between the trimmed V and J ends, which lost 1 base and 0 bases, there was a span of 6 bases. This CDR3 region has 14 residues. Per the germline V gene, CDR1 is SGHRS and CDR2 is YFSETQ.

To note about this clone: The DNA ends 3 residues before the CDR3 does, and the rest of the CDR3 is filled in from the germline J gene. The V gene is TRBV2, the J gene TRBJ2-2, with TRBD2 as a possible D gene (6 bases). V dropped 3 bases and J dropped 2 bases, with 7 bases sitting between them. Germline V gene sequence: CDR1 SNHLY, CDR2 FYNNEI. The CDR3 spans 14 residues. The covered CDR3 bases are TGTGCCAGCAGTGAGGGACTCAACACCGGGGAG. Protein product: CASSEGLNTGE. From start to end, the CDR3 is CASSEGLNTGELFF.

Comment on this clone: The read finishes 3 residues shy of the CDR3 end, and the germline J gene is used to complete it. The rearrangement links TRBV18 to TRBJ2-1; 12 bases line up with TRBD2. This CDR3 comprises 16 residues. Losses at the gene ends were 0 bases for V and 6 bases for J; bases not matched to a gene: 3. In germline, CDR1 is KGHSH, CDR2 LQKENI. CDR3 DNA (partial): TGTGCCAGCTCACCACCGACTAGCGGGAGTCCCAATGAG. Translated: CASSPPTSGSPNE. The CDR3 in its entirety is CASSPPTSGSPNEQFF.

With regard to this clone: With the read ending 3 residues before the CDR3 end, the germline J gene is used to fill in that end. V usage is TRBV10-1 and J usage is TRBJ2-1; 9 bases agree with TRBD2. The CDR3 loop spans 16 amino acids. V gave up 3 bases and J gave up 5 bases; unmatched junction bases: 8. Germline V gene data show CDR1 as WNHNN and CDR2 as SYGVQD (reference sequence). The CDR3 here is CASSDSASGDDNEQFF. The CDR3 bases that were read are TGCGCCAGCAGTGATTCTGCTAGCGGGGACGACAATGAG.

The CDR3 bases that were read are TGTGCCAGTAAAGGACAGGGAAACACTGAA. Its protein product is CASKGQGNTE. The whole CDR3 is CASKGQGNTEAFF. This rearrangement joins TRBV19 to TRBJ1-1; the match to TRBD1 covers 8 bases. The DNA ends 3 residues before the CDR3 does, and the rest of the CDR3 is filled in from the germline J gene. This CDR3 has 13 residues. V dropped 7 bases and J dropped 2; count of bases not matched to a gene: 3. Germline values: CDR1 LNHDA, CDR2 SQIVND (reference sequence).

In regard to this clone: Read coverage stops 3 residues before the CDR3 terminus; the germline J gene supplies the remainder. The chain couples TRBV11-3 to TRBJ2-2; D may be TRBD2 (6 bases). Between the trimmed V and J ends, which lost 4 bases and 4 bases, there was a span of 10 bases. This CDR3 region has 14 residues. Germline V gene sequence: CDR1 SGHNT, CDR2 YENEEA. This CDR3 is CASSSSGVTGELFF. The sequenced part of the CDR3 DNA is TGTGCCAGCAGCTCCTCGGGGGTCACCGGGGAG.

CDR3 loop: CASTLRGGVEGDTQYF. The CDR3 bases that were read are TGTGCCAGCACTCTTCGGGGGGGGGTGGAGGGGGATACG. V is TRBV12-3 or TRBV12-4 and J is TRBJ2-3; 8 nucleotides match TRBD2. The CDR3 end falls 3 residues outside the read, so it is completed with the germline J gene. With 7 bases clipped from V and 6 bases from J, the junction kept 15 bases outside the gene matches. This CDR3 region has 16 residues.

As regards this clone: The read ends 3 residues early relative to the CDR3; the germline J gene fills the gap. The chain couples TRBV29-1 to TRBJ2-2, with D possibly matching TRBD1 (6 bases). CDR3 length: 14 amino acids. Germline V gene lookup returns CDR1 SQVTM and CDR2 ANQGSEA. The sequenced CDR3 bases are TGCAGCGTGGGGGATGGGGGCGTGGAGGAAAAG. This translates into CSVGDGGVEEK. The whole CDR3 sequence reads CSVGDGGVEEKLFF.

A remark on this clone: The DNA ends 3 residues before the CDR3 does, and the rest of the CDR3 is filled in from the germline J gene. This rearrangement joins TRBV20-1 to TRBJ1-2; no clear D gene. V dropped 2 bases and J dropped 2 bases, with 6 bases sitting between them. The CDR3 runs 12 residues. Looked up from germline, CDR1 is DFQATT and CDR2 is SNEGSKA (reference sequence). The CDR3 reads CSARQQNYGYTF. CDR3 DNA, as far as it was read: TGCAGTGCTAGACAACAGAACTATGGC.

In the case of this clone: The read terminates 3 residues before the CDR3 end, so the remaining end is supplied by the germline J gene. The V and J genes are TRBV18 and TRBJ1-1; D remains ambiguous. The length of the CDR3 is 13 residues. Trimming removed 4 bases at V and 3 bases at J, with 9 bases between. Germline CDR1 and CDR2: KGHSH and LQKENI. The part of the CDR3 DNA that was read is TGTGCCAGCTCACAGTCGAGCGACACTGAA. Translation: CASSQSSDTE. From start to end, the CDR3 is CASSQSSDTEAFF.

To note about this clone: The read terminates 3 residues before the CDR3 end, so the remaining end is supplied by the germline J gene. The chain employs TRBV7-3 and TRBJ1-2; no firm D call. The CDR3 spans 13 residues. Germline CDR1 SGHTA, CDR2 FQGTGA. CDR3 loop: CASSSPSADTYTF. The sequenced part of the CDR3 DNA is TGTGCCAGCAGCTCCCCGAGCGCAGATACC.

Notes on this clone: The read ends 3 residues shy of where the CDR3 ends; the end is completed using the germline J gene. This chain uses TRBV5-1 with TRBJ1-2, with 12 bases matching TRBD1. Germline V CDR1 and CDR2: SGHRS, YFSETQ. V was clipped by 3 bases and J by 4 bases; unmatched bases: 4. CDR3 length: 15 amino acids. The part of the CDR3 DNA that was read is TGCGCCAGCAGCTCCGGGACAGGGGGCACCTATGGC. This codes for CASSSGTGGTYG. The entire CDR3 sequence reads CASSSGTGGTYGYTF.

Of note for this clone: The read is 3 residues too short to cover the CDR3 end, so that end is filled in from the germline J gene. The chain links TRBV18 to TRBJ1-4, with D maybe TRBD1 (5 bases). CDR3 length: 15 amino acids. Per the germline V gene, CDR1 is KGHSH and CDR2 is LQKENI. The sequenced CDR3 bases are TGTGCCAGCTCGACCGCCGCCTCTGGGGCCAACGTA. It specifies CASSTAASGANV. The CDR3 as a whole reads CASSTAASGANVLFF. Filled out from reference TRBV18 and TRBJ1-4, the complete variable domain reads NAGVMQNPRHLVRRRGQEARLRCSPMKGHSHVYWYRQLPEEGLKFMVYLQKENIIDESGMPKERFSAEFPKEGPSILRIQQVVRGDSAAYFCASSTAASGANVLFFGSGTQLSVL.

The covered CDR3 bases are TGTGCCAGCAGTGAATTCGACAGCCTCTACGAC. Encoded protein: CASSEFDSLYD. The entire CDR3 is CASSEFDSLYDYTF. This rearrangement joins TRBV6-1 to TRBJ1-2, with a possible D match to TRBD1 (5 bases). The read terminates 3 residues before the CDR3 end, so the remaining end is supplied by the germline J gene. This CDR3 is 14 amino acids long. Germline V gives CDR1 MNHNS, CDR2 SASEGT.